Given below is one TCR beta chain in context. Its antigen is still unknown. A second PCR, run for about 6 to 12 cycles, used a sample-barcoded 5' primer plus a J-beta primer mix. TCRdb ran MiXCR on the 5' RACE reads and lists one entry per CDR3 protein. The table has about 1.8 million distinct CDR3 sequences, less than 50% seen once. The CDR3 consists of 12 residues. Germline CDR1 and CDR2: KGHDR and SFDVKD. Trimming took off 4 bases at V and 4 bases at J, with 6 bases between the two ends. Individuals who donated were healthy Caucasians from Russia aged about 6 to 90. The data derive from a study of blood T cells in healthy people across ages. Study observations and caveats: Unsorted PBMCs prevented conclusive naive versus antigen-experienced comparison. The study found TCR beta diversity correlated strongly with naive T cell percentage. Long-lived and aged donors differed, with more naive CD4+ cells and higher diversity in the long-lived.

The clonotype was recovered from a woman aged 40 to 50 in good health. Input material: blood. The V and J genes are TRBV24-1 and TRBJ1-2; D remains unclear. The DNA for the CDR3 is TGTGCCACCAGTGACACGGTCTATGGCTACACCTTC. It is translated as CATSDTVYGYTF.